These 27 T cell receptor beta chains share one sample of origin, sequenced in a study of spatial heterogeneity in lung cancer. Time point denoted: sample taken at primary tumor resection. Frozen PBMC, nontumor lung or tumor provided whole RNA, which was sequenced unsorted. One entry per CDR3 protein, called by TCRdb with MiXCR from the 5' RACE reads. This table holds tens of thousands of distinct CDR3 sequences, 10% to 15% found once. The sample consisted of PBMCs, taken at surgery. All receptors come from a male donor with early-stage non-small cell lung cancer.

In this sample, this clonotype turned up a few times. V usage is TRBV5-5 and J usage is TRBJ1-1; possibly TRBD1 for D (5 bases). CDR1 and CDR2 from the germline V gene are SGHKS and YYEKEE (reference sequence). This CDR3 is 14 amino acids long. V dropped 2 bases and J dropped 6 bases, with 14 bases sitting between them. The CDR3 loop is CASSFLGARAEAFF. CDR3 coding DNA: TGTGCCAGCAGCTTCCTAGGGGCGAGGGCTGAAGCTTTCTTT. The full variable domain, with the rest looked up from reference TRBV5-5 and TRBJ1-1, is DAGVTQSPTHLIKTRGQQVTLRCSPISGHKSVSWYQQVLGQGPQFIFQYYEKEERGRGNFPDRFSARQFPNYSSELNVNALLLGDSALYLCASSFLGARAEAFFGQGTRLTVV.

Ten or more counts support this clonotype. V is TRBV29-1 and J is TRBJ1-1; 9 nucleotides align to TRBD1. Germline values: CDR1 SQVTM, CDR2 ANQGSEA. V lost 7 bases, J lost 1 base, and 4 bases stayed unmatched. The length of the CDR3 is 13 residues. The CDR3 reads CSAETGGNTEAFF. The CDR3 bases are TGCAGCGCAGAGACAGGGGGGAACACTGAAGCTTTCTTT.

This clonotype was seen a handful of times. The V call is TRBV19, the J call TRBJ1-1; D is ambiguous. Trimming stripped 5 bases from V and 0 bases from J, with 13 bases between. The CDR3 covers 15 residues. The germline V gene encodes CDR1 LNHDA and CDR2 SQIVND (reference sequence). The CDR3 spells CASSPPGLMNTEAFF. The CDR3 DNA sequence: TGTGCCAGTAGTCCCCCGGGCCTAATGAACACTGAAGCTTTCTTT.

The gene calls are TRBV3-1 and TRBJ2-5; D perhaps matches TRBD2 (5 bases). Germline V gene lookup returns CDR1 LGHDT and CDR2 YNNKEL (reference sequence). The CDR3 totals 13 residues. V was shortened by 6 bases and J by 3 bases, with 11 bases between the two germline ends. CDR3 protein: CASRDGLEETQYF. The CDR3 DNA reads TGTGCCAGCAGGGACGGACTGGAAGAGACCCAGTACTTC.

This clonotype was picked up a small number of times. V gene TRBV7-3 combines with J gene TRBJ2-2, with 9 bases lining up with TRBD2. The CDR3 extends over 20 amino acids. CDR1 SGHTA and CDR2 FQGTGA come from the germline V gene. J was trimmed by 0 bases and V by 5 bases; bases with no gene match: 16. CDR3 sequence (DNA): TGTGCCAGCAGCCGACACCCGGGACTAGCTCTCCCCGCGAACACCGGGGAGCTGTTTTTT. As protein: CASSRHPGLALPANTGELFF. The entire variable domain, with the rest obtained from reference TRBV7-3 and TRBJ2-2, is as follows: GAGVSQTPSNKVTEKGKYVELRCDPISGHTALYWYRQSLGQGPEFLIYFQGTGAADDSGLPNDRFFAVRPEGSVSTLKIQRTERGDSAVYLCASSRHPGLALPANTGELFFGEGSRLTVL.

This clonotype showed up just a few times. V is TRBV7-9 and J is TRBJ1-4; 8 nucleotides align to TRBD1. In germline, CDR1 is SEHNR, CDR2 FQNEAQ (reference sequence). V lost 6 bases, J lost 10 bases, and 10 bases stayed unmatched. The CDR3 consists of 14 residues. The CDR3: CASRRTGTFGKLFF. The CDR3 nucleotides read TGTGCCAGCAGGAGGACAGGGACTTTTGGAAAACTGTTTTTT.

J is TRBJ2-5 and V is TRBV4-1, with TRBD2 matching 9 bases. The V segment lost 6 bases and the J segment 3 bases; nucleotides outside the gene matches: 20. This CDR3 is 19 amino acids long. Germline CDR1 is MGHRA and CDR2 is YSYEKL. CDR3 in amino acids: CASRRRAGGANEGEETQYF. The CDR3 bases are TGCGCCAGCAGACGTAGGGCGGGGGGGGCGAATGAAGGAGAAGAGACCCAGTACTTC.

The chain couples TRBV5-6 to TRBJ2-6; unclear D gene. The V gene's germline CDR1 is SGHDT and CDR2 YYEEEE. This CDR3 contains 15 residues. V was clipped by 5 bases and J by 4 bases, with 13 bases between them. The CDR3 is CASRPALRGANVLTF. CDR3 nucleotide sequence: TGTGCCAGCAGACCCGCCCTCCGGGGGGCCAACGTCCTGACTTTC.

This clonotype was seen a few times. The V and J genes are TRBV5-1 and TRBJ1-6, with a possible D match to TRBD1 (6 bases). The CDR3 extends over 14 amino acids. Germline V CDR1 and CDR2: SGHRS, YFSETQ. V lost 3 bases and J 7 bases, leaving 11 bases between the germline ends. CDR3 DNA: TGCGCCAGCAGCTCCCGACAGGCCAATTCACCCCTCCACTTT. This encodes CASSSRQANSPLHF.

This clonotype was observed many times. The chain carries TRBV7-2 and TRBJ1-1; the D is unclear. V dropped 1 base and J dropped 1 base, with 4 bases sitting between them. The CDR3 is 13 residues long. Germline-derived CDR1 and CDR2 are SGHTA and FQGNSA. DNA for the CDR3: TGTGCCAGCAGCTTAGGGGAGAACACTGAAGCTTTCTTT. Its translation is CASSLGENTEAFF.

The chain joins TRBV12-3 or TRBV12-4 to TRBJ2-3; D remains ambiguous. V was cut by 4 bases and J by 0 bases, with 11 bases left in between. The CDR3 runs to 15 residues. The CDR3 loop reads CASSSAGQSTDTQYF. The CDR3 nucleotides read TGTGCCAGCAGTTCCGCAGGCCAAAGCACAGATACGCAGTATTTT.

The gene calls are TRBV5-5 and TRBJ2-1; unclear D gene. V was clipped by 4 bases and J by 2 bases, with 13 bases between them. Germline CDR1 reads SGHKS; CDR2 reads YYEKEE (reference sequence). The CDR3 consists of 15 residues. The CDR3 region has the DNA TGTGCCAGCAGCCGCCGGGCCCCGCCCTACAATGAGCAGTTCTTC. It translates to CASSRRAPPYNEQFF.

The CDR3 DNA follows: TGCAGCGTCCGTTTTAGGTCGCGGGATTCTAACTATGGCTACACCTTC. This encodes CSVRFRSRDSNYGYTF. The V call is TRBV29-1, the J call TRBJ1-2; D is uncertain. From germline, CDR1 is SQVTM and CDR2 ANQGSEA. The CDR3 consists of 16 residues. Between the trimmed V and J ends, which lost 6 bases and 0 bases, there was a span of 20 bases.

V usage is TRBV5-1 and J usage is TRBJ1-1, with 8 bases that match TRBD1. Germline lookup yields CDR1 SGHRS and CDR2 YFSETQ. Trimming took 1 base from V and 4 from J; bases not matched to a gene: 3. The CDR3 is 14 amino acids. CDR3 sequence reads: CASSLQGASTEAFF. In nucleotides, the CDR3 is TGCGCCAGCAGCTTGCAGGGGGCAAGCACTGAAGCTTTCTTT. The entire variable domain, with the rest obtained from reference TRBV5-1 and TRBJ1-1, is as follows: KAGVTQTPRYLIKTRGQQVTLSCSPISGHRSVSWYQQTPGQGLQFLFEYFSETQRNKGNFPGRFSGRQFSNSRSEMNVSTLELGDSALYLCASSLQGASTEAFFGQGTRLTVV.

This chain links TRBV7-2 with TRBJ2-5; TRBD1 matches at 8 bases. The CDR3 extends over 14 amino acids. Germline values: CDR1 SGHTA, CDR2 FQGNSA. J gave up 4 bases and V 5 bases, and 6 bases lay outside the gene matches. This CDR3 reads CASSRTGRVETQYF. In DNA form, the CDR3 reads TGTGCCAGCAGCAGGACAGGGCGGGTAGAGACCCAGTACTTC.

Only a few counts were recorded for this clonotype. The CDR3 sequence is CATTGGPGNEQFF. The CDR3, as DNA: TGTGCCACAACGGGAGGGCCAGGCAATGAGCAGTTCTTC. The V and J genes are TRBV24-1 and TRBJ2-1; 8 bases are a match to TRBD2. From germline, CDR1 is KGHDR and CDR2 SFDVKD. The CDR3 spans 13 residues. The J segment lost 6 bases and the V segment lost 10 bases, leaving 7 bases of the junction unmatched.

V and J are TRBV12-3 or TRBV12-4 and TRBJ1-3; the D is unclear. Trimming stripped 3 bases from V and 8 bases from J, with 14 bases between. The CDR3 spans 14 residues. CDR3: CASSFEVSGDTIYF. CDR3 coding DNA: TGTGCCAGCAGTTTCGAGGTCTCGGGAGACACCATATATTTT.

This clonotype appeared many times. The V call is TRBV5-1, the J call TRBJ1-1; D is possibly TRBD1 (6 bases). This CDR3 is built from 14 residues. Germline V lookup: CDR1 SGHRS, CDR2 YFSETQ. With 6 bases removed from V and 0 bases from J, the gap between germline ends came to 12 bases. CDR3 region: CASNEGEMNTEAFF. CDR3 nucleotides: TGCGCCAGCAACGAGGGGGAAATGAACACTGAAGCTTTCTTT. The whole variable domain, filled in from reference TRBV5-1 and TRBJ1-1, reads KAGVTQTPRYLIKTRGQQVTLSCSPISGHRSVSWYQQTPGQGLQFLFEYFSETQRNKGNFPGRFSGRQFSNSRSEMNVSTLELGDSALYLCASNEGEMNTEAFFGQGTRLTVV.

The chain recombines TRBV3-1 with TRBJ1-6; 9 nucleotides align to TRBD1. Trimming removed 5 bases from V and 8 bases from J; junction bases left unmatched: 4. This CDR3 has 14 amino acids. Germline CDR1 and CDR2: LGHDT and YNNKEL (reference sequence). The CDR3: CASSSRDRDSPLHF. In DNA, the CDR3 is TGTGCCAGCAGCTCCCGGGACAGGGATTCACCCCTCCACTTT.

The J gene is TRBJ1-2, the V gene TRBV29-1; a possible D gene is TRBD1 (5 bases). CDR3 length: 11 amino acids. Per the germline V gene, CDR1 is SQVTM and CDR2 is ANQGSEA. V lost 7 bases to trimming and J lost 6 bases, with 12 bases between them. The CDR3 DNA follows: TGCAGCGGGTGGGGGGGTGATGGCTACACCTTC. Its translation is CSGWGGDGYTF.

This clonotype was seen more than once but under ten times. V and J are TRBV29-1 and TRBJ2-1; D might be TRBD2 (5 bases). The V gene lost 4 bases and the J gene lost 0 bases, with 7 bases spanning the gap. Germline V CDR1 and CDR2: SQVTM, ANQGSEA. CDR3 size: 13 residues. The CDR3 sequence is CSVGESSYNEQFF. DNA for the CDR3: TGCAGCGTTGGGGAGAGCTCCTACAATGAGCAGTTCTTC.

This clonotype has just a few counts. V gene TRBV6-1 combines with J gene TRBJ1-1; D gene uncertain. CDR1 MNHNS and CDR2 SASEGT come from the germline V gene. V lost 4 bases, J lost 4 bases, and 10 bases lay in between. The CDR3 length is 13 residues. The CDR3 loop reads CASSVTRGTEAFF. CDR3 DNA sequence: TGTGCCAGCAGTGTCACCCGGGGCACTGAAGCTTTCTTT.

V and J are TRBV7-2 and TRBJ2-3, with D unclear. V lost 3 bases and J lost 4, with 11 bases in between. Germline CDR1 and CDR2: SGHTA and FQGNSA. This CDR3 is 14 amino acids long. The CDR3 sequence is CASSFRYFPDTQYF. CDR3 coding DNA: TGTGCCAGCAGCTTCCGCTATTTTCCAGATACGCAGTATTTT.

Turning to this clonotype: This clone may be a read error of a much larger clone one base away. The V gene is TRBV29-1, the J gene TRBJ1-2; 8 bases agree with TRBD1. The CDR3 is made up of 12 amino acids. Germline V gene lookup returns CDR1 SQVTM and CDR2 ANQGSEA. The DNA for the CDR3 is TGCAGCGGATCGACAGGGGTCGGGGGCTACAGCTTC. It specifies CSGSTGVGGYSF.

The rearrangement joins TRBV7-2 to TRBJ2-5, with 7 bases that match TRBD1. The CDR3 contains 15 residues. CDR1 and CDR2 from the germline V gene are SGHTA and FQGNSA. Trimming removed 5 bases from V and 4 bases from J; junction bases left unmatched: 10. DNA for the CDR3: TGTGCCAGCAGCCCACCCGGGACAGTAGGAGAGACCCAGTACTTC. Translating gives CASSPPGTVGETQYF.

This clonotype was counted only a few times. The chain is built from TRBV30 and TRBJ2-3; no clear D gene. V was trimmed by 3 bases and J by 4 bases, leaving 11 bases between them. The CDR3 contains 13 residues. Per germline, CDR1 GTSNPN and CDR2 SVGIG (reference sequence). For the CDR3, the DNA is TGTGCCTGGAGGTCAGAGCTGCCAGATACGCAGTATTTT. Translation gives CAWRSELPDTQYF. The full variable domain, rest sourced from reference TRBV30 and TRBJ2-3, is SQTIHQWPATLVQPVGSPLSLECTVEGTSNPNLYWYRQAAGRGLQLLFYSVGIGQISSEVPQNLSASRPQDRQFILSSKKLLLSDSGFYLCAWRSELPDTQYFGPGTRLTVL.

This clonotype was found many times. CDR3 in amino acids: CASSYRSDGTEAFF. CDR3 nucleotide sequence: TGTGCCAGCAGCTACCGATCCGACGGAACTGAAGCTTTCTTT. The chain is built from TRBV13 and TRBJ1-1; D is undetermined. Deletions cut 4 bases from V and 5 bases from J, with 14 bases between. Germline CDR1 PRHDT, CDR2 FYEKMQ (reference sequence). The CDR3 has 14 residues.